This T cell receptor (beta chain) derives from a study of cytomegalovirus exposure and HLA in healthy donors. Overall study results and limits: In vitro confirmation showed three CMV-associated chains to be CMV antigen specific.

The table came from immunoSEQ multiplex PCR; TCRdb's copy has only in-frame clones and leaves some out. The sample contains about 130,000 clones, under 90% of which appear only once. Germline lookup yields CDR1 SGHRS and CDR2 YFSETQ. The CDR3 runs to 14 residues. Germline trimming cut 0 bases from V and 4 bases from J; bases unmatched to any gene: 2. With regard to this clone: Its antigen is still unknown.

The TCR sequence derives from a man younger than 45 in good health and CMV-seronegative. The sample taken for sequencing was PBMCs. This chain links TRBV5-1 with TRBJ1-2; TRBD1 aligns across 8 bases. The CDR3 nucleotides are TGCGCCAGCAGCTTGGGACAGGGGTTCTATGGCTACACCTTC. Protein product: CASSLGQGFYGYTF.